This T cell receptor (beta chain) is drawn from a study of blood T cell repertoires in COVID-19. Looking at the study overall: PBMCs, B-cell-depleted T cells, or T cells were the source of the cDNA or gDNA that made up the material.

The CDR3 contains 15 residues. Germline V gene lookup returns CDR1 LNHDA and CDR2 SQIVND (reference sequence). Trimming stripped 9 bases from V and 6 bases from J, with 22 bases between. The data were produced by immunoSEQ multiplex PCR, yet TCRdb's version contains in-frame clones alone and is incomplete. The sample yields 140,000 to 150,000 clones, 75% to 90% seen once. The TCR was taken from a middle-aged woman who had been exposed to COVID-19. Sequenced: PBMCs or T cells enriched from blood (not recorded which). The rearrangement links TRBV19 to TRBJ2-3, with TRBD1 as a possible D gene (6 bases). The CDR3 protein is CASGPTGPGVDTQYF. In DNA, the CDR3 is TGTGCCAGCGGCCCGACAGGTCCCGGGGTTGATACGCAGTATTTT.